This T cell receptor (beta chain) was found in a study of neurological immune-mediated disorders. This clonotype was seen repeatedly, ten times or more. As yet, its antigen is unknown. 5'RACE generated cDNA with 10-nucleotide random UMIs. TCRdb passed the 5' RACE reads through MiXCR, listing each CDR3 protein once. The sample shows 80,000 to 100,000 distinct CDR3 sequences, roughly 3.5% of them seen only once. Study outcomes and limitations: Phylogenetic analysis grouped 18 of 34 multiple sclerosis patients' repertoires together, suggesting a possible repertoire signature.

From 2 million PBMCs stored at -80 C, the unsorted libraries were generated. Looked up from germline, CDR1 is MGHRA and CDR2 is YSYEKL. The CDR3 is made up of 17 amino acids. The ends were cut back, 1 base at V and 5 bases at J, with 21 bases in the middle. The clonotype was recovered from a woman aged 45-65 years with multiple sclerosis. Material: PBMCs. The chain recombines TRBV4-1 with TRBJ2-7, with D possibly being TRBD2 (6 bases). The CDR3 DNA reads TGCGCCAGCAGCCAAGGGGGCGGGATAACTCGGAGGAACGAGCAGTACTTC. Its translation is CASSQGGGITRRNEQYF.